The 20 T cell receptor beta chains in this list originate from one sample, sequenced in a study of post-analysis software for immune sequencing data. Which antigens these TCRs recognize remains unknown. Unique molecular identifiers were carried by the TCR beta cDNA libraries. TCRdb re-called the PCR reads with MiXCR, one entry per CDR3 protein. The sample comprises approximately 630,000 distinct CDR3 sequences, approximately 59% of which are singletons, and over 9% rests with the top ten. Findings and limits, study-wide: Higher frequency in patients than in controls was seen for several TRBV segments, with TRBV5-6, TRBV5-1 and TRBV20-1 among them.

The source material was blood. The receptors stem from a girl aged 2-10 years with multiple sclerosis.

CDR3 amino acids: CASARASTDTQYF. The CDR3 nucleotides read TGTGCCAGCGCGAGGGCCAGCACAGATACGCAGTATTTT. This chain uses TRBV27 with TRBJ2-3; maybe TRBD2 (5 bases). In germline, CDR1 is MNHEY, CDR2 SMNVEV (reference sequence). The CDR3 totals 13 residues. V was trimmed by 8 bases and J by 0 bases, leaving 9 bases between them.

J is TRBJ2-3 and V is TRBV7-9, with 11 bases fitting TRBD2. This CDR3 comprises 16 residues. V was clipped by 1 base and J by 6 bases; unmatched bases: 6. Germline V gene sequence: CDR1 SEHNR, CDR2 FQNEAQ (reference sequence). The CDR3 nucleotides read TGTGCCAGCAGCTTAGGTCTAGCGGGGGGTAACGATACGCAGTATTTT. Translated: CASSLGLAGGNDTQYF.

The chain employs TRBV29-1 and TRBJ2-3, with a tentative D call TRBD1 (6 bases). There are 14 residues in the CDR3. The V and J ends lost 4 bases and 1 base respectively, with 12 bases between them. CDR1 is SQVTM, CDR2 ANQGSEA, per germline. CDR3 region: CSVGDNRGTDTQYF. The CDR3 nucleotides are TGCAGCGTTGGGGACAACAGGGGCACAGATACGCAGTATTTT.

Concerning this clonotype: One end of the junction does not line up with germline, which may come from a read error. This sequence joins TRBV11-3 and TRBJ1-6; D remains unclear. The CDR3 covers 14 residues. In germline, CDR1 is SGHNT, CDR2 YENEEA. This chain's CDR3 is CASSASGLGSPPHF. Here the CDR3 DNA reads TGTGCCAGCAGTGCAAGCGGGTTAGGGTCACCCCCCCACTTT.

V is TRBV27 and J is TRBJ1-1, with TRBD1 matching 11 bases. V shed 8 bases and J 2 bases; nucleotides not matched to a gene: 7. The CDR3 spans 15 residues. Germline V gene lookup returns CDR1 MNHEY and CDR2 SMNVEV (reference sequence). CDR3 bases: TGTGCCAGCTCCCGGACAGGGGGCTCAAACACTGAAGCTTTCTTT. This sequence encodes CASSRTGGSNTEAFF.

CDR3 in amino acids: CASSGGGSPTNEKLFF. The CDR3 nucleotides are TGTGCCAGCAGCGGTGGGGGCAGCCCAACTAATGAAAAACTGTTTTTT. The rearrangement links TRBV9 to TRBJ1-4; TRBD1 is a possible D gene (6 bases). The CDR3 covers 16 residues. Germline V gene data show CDR1 as SGDLS and CDR2 as YYNGEE. The V and J ends lost 3 bases and 0 bases respectively, with 12 bases between them.

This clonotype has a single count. CDR3 DNA: TGTGCCAGCAGCCTGACAGGGGGCAGCTACACCTTC. It yields the protein CASSLTGGSYTF. V and J are TRBV12-3 or TRBV12-4 and TRBJ1-2; 10 nucleotides agree with TRBD1. This CDR3 is built from 12 residues. Germline trimming cut 6 bases from V and 9 bases from J; bases unmatched to any gene: 4.

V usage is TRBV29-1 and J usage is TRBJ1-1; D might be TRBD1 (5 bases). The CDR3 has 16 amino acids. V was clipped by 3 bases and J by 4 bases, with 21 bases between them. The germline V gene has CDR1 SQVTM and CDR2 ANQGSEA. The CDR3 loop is CSVDGLETGSATEAFF. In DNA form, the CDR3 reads TGCAGCGTTGACGGCCTAGAAACAGGCTCCGCCACTGAAGCTTTCTTT. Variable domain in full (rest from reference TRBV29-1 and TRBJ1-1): SAVISQKPSRDICQRGTSLTIQCQVDSQVTMMFWYRQQPGQSLTLIATANQGSEATYESGFVIDKFPISRPNLTFSTLTVSNMSPEDSSIYLCSVDGLETGSATEAFFGQGTRLTVV.

This chain's CDR3 is CASMGWEVNTEAFF. The DNA for the CDR3 is TGTGCCAGCATGGGGTGGGAGGTGAACACTGAAGCTTTCTTT. The V gene is TRBV6-1, the J gene TRBJ1-1; D is uncertain. Trimming pared 7 bases from V and 0 bases from J, leaving 12 bases between. The CDR3 length is 14 residues. CDR1 is MNHNS, CDR2 SASEGT, per germline.

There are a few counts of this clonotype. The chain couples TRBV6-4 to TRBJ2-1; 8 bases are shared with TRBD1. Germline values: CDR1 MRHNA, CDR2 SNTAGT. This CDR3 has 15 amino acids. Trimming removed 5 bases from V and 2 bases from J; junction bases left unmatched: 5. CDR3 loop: CASSPAGGTYNEQFF. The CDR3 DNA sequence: TGTGCCAGCAGTCCCGCAGGGGGCACCTACAATGAGCAGTTCTTC.

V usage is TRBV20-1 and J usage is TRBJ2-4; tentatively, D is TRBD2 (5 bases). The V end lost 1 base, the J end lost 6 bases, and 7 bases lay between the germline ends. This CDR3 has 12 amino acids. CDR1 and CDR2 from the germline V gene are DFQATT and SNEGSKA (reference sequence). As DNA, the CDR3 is TGCAGTGCTAGAGGAGCGGTAAACATTCAGTACTTC. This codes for CSARGAVNIQYF.

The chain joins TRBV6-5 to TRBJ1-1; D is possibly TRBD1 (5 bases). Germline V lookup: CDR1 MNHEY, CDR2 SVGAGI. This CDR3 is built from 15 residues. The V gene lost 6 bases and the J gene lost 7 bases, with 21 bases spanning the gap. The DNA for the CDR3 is TGTGCCAGCAGCCCAGTGGGGGACCGGGTGTATGAAGCTTTCTTT. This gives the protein CASSPVGDRVYEAFF.

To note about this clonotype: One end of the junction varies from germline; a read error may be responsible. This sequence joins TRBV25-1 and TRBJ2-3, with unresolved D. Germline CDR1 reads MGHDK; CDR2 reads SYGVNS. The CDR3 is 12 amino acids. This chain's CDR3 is CASSALTDTQYF. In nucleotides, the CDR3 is TGTGCCAGTAGTGCCCTCACAGATACGCAGTATTTT.

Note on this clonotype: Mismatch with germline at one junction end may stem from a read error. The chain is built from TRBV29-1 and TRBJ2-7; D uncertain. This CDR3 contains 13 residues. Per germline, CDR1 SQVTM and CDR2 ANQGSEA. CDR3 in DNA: TGCAGCGTTGTAGGCTCGCTCTCCTACGGGCAGTACTTC. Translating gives CSVVGSLSYGQYF.

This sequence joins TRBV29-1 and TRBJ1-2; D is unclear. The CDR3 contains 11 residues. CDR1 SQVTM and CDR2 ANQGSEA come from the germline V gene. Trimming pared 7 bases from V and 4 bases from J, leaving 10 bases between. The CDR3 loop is CSGRFLYGYTF. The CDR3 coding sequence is TGCAGCGGGAGGTTCCTCTATGGCTACACCTTC.

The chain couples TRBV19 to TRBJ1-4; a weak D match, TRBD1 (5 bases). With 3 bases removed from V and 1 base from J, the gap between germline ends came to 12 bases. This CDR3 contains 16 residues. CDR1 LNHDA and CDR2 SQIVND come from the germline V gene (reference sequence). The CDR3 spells CASSMRWGGTNEKLFF. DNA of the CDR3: TGTGCCAGTAGTATGCGGTGGGGGGGAACTAATGAAAAACTGTTTTTT.

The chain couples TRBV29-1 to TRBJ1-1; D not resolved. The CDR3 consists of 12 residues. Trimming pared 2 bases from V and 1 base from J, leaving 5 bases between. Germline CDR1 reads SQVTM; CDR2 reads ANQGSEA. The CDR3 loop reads CSVESANTEAFF. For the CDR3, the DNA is TGCAGCGTTGAATCAGCGAACACTGAAGCTTTCTTT.

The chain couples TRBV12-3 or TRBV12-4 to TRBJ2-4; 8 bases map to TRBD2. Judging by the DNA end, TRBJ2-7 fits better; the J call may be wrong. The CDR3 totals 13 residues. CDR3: CASGGAGGYEQYF. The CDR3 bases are TGTGCCAGCGGCGGGGCGGGAGGTTACGAGCAGTACTTC.

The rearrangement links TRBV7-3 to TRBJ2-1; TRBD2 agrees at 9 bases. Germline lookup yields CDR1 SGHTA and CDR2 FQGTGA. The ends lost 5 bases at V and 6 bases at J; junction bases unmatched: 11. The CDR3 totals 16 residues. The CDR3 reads CASSLAGTSLCNEQFF. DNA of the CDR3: TGTGCCAGCAGCCTAGCAGGGACTAGCTTATGCAATGAGCAGTTCTTC.

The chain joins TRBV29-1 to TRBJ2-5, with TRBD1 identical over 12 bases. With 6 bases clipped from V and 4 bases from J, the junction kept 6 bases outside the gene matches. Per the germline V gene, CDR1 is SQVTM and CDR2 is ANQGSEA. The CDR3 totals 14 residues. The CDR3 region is CSVPGTGGGETQYF. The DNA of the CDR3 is TGCAGCGTGCCCGGGACAGGGGGCGGAGAGACCCAGTACTTC.